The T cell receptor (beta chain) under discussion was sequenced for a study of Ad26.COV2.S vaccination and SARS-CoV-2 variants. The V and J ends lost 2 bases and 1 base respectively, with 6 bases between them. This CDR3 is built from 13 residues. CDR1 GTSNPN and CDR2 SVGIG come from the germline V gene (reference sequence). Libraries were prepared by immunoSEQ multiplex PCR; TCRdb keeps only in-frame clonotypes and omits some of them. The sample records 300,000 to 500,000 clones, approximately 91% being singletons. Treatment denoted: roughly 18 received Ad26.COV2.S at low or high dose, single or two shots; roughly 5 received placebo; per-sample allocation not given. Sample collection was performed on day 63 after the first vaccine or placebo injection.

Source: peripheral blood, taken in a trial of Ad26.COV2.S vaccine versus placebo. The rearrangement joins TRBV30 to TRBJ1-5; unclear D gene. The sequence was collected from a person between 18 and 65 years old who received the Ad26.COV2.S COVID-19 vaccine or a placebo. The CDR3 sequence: CAWSRTSNQPQHF. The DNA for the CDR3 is TGTGCCTGGAGTAGGACGAGCAATCAGCCCCAGCATTTT.